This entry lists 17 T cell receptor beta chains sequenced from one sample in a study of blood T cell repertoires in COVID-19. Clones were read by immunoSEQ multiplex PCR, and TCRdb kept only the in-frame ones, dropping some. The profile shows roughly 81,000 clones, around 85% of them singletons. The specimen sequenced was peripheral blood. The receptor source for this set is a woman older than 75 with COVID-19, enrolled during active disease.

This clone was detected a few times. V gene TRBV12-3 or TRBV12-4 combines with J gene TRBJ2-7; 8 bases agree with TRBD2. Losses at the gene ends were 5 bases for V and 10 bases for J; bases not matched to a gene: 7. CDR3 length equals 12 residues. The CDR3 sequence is CASSLQRGSQYF. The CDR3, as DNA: TGTGCCAGCAGTCTACAGCGGGGGAGCCAGTACTTC.

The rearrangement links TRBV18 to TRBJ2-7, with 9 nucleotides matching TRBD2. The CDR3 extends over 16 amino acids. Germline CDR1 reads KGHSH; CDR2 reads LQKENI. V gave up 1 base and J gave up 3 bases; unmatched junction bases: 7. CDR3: CASSPQLAGGLYEQYF. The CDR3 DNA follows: TGTGCCAGCTCACCACAGCTCGCGGGGGGGCTCTACGAGCAGTACTTC.

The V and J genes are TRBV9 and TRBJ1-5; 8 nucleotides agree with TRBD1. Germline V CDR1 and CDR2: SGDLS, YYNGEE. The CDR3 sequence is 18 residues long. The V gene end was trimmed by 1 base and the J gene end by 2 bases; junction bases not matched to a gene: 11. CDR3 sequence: CASSVPTGEGCGNQPQHF. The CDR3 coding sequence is TGTGCCAGCAGCGTACCGACAGGGGAGGGGTGCGGCAATCAGCCCCAGCATTTT.

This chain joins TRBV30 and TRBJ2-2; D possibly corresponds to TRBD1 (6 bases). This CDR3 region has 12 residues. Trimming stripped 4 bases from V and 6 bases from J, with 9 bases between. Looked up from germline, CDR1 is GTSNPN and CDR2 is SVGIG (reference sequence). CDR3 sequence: CAWKWGPGELFF. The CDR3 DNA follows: TGTGCCTGGAAATGGGGGCCCGGGGAGCTGTTTTTT.

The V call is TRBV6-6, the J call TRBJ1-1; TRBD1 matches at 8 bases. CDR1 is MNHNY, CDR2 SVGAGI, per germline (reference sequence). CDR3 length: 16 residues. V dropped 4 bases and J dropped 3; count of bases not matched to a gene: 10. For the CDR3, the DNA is TGTGCCAGCAGTTCAGGACAGGGTAGGGTGTACACTGAAGCTTTCTTT. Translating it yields CASSSGQGRVYTEAFF.

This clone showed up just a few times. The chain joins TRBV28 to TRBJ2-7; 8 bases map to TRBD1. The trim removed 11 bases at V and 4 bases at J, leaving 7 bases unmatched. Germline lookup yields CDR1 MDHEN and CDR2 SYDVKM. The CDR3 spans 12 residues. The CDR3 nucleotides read TGTGCCGAGGGTCGGGACAGGTACGAGCAGTACTTC. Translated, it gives CAEGRDRYEQYF.

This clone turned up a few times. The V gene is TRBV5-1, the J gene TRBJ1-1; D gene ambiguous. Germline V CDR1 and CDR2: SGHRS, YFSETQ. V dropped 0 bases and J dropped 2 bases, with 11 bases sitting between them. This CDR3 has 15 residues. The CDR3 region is CASSLEWGANTEAFF. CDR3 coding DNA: TGCGCCAGCAGCTTGGAGTGGGGAGCCAACACTGAAGCTTTCTTT.

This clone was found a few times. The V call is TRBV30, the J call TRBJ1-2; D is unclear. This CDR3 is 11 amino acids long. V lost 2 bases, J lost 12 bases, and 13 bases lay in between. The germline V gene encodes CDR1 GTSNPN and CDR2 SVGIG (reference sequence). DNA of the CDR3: TGTGCCTGGAGTTTGGGCTGGAGGAACACCTTC. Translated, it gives CAWSLGWRNTF.

The CDR3 loop is CASSFYGTGDEKLFF. CDR3 in DNA: TGCGCCAGCAGCTTTTACGGGACAGGGGATGAAAAACTGTTTTTT. The chain combines TRBV5-1 with TRBJ1-4, with 10 bases identical to TRBD1. Germline CDR1 SGHRS, CDR2 YFSETQ. This CDR3 is 15 amino acids long. J was trimmed by 6 bases and V by 2 bases; bases with no gene match: 4.

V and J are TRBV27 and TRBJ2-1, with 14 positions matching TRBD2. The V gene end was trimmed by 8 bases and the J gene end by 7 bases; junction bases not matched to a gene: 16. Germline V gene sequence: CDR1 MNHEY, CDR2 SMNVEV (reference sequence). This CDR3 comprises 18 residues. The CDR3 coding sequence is TGTGCCAGCGGATCGAGGTGGACTAGCGGGAGGCCGAGGAATGAGCAGTTCTTC. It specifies CASGSRWTSGRPRNEQFF.

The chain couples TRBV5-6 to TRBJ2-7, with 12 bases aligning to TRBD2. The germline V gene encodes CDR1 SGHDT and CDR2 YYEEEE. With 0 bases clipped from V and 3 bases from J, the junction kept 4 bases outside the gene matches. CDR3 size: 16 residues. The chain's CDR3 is CASSLARGLAGYEQYF. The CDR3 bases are TGTGCCAGCAGCTTGGCCAGGGGACTAGCGGGCTACGAGCAGTACTTC.

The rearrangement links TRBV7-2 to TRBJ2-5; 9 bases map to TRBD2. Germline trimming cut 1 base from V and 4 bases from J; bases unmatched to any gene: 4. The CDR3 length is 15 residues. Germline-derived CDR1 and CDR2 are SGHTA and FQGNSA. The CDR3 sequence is CASSLEGLALETQYF. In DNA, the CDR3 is TGTGCCAGCAGCTTAGAGGGACTAGCATTAGAGACCCAGTACTTC.

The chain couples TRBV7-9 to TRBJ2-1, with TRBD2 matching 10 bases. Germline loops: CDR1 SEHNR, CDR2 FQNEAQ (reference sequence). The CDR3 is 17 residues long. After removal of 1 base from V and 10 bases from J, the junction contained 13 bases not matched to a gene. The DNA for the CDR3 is TGTGCCAGCAGCTTAGGGCTTGGGGCTAGCGGGAGCGGAGAGCAGTTCTTC. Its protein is CASSLGLGASGSGEQFF.

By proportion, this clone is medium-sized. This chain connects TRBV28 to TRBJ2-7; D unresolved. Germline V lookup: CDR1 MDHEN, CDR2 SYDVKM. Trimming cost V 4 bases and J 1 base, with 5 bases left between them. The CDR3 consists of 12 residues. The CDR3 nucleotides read TGTGCCAGCAGTTACGGGTCCTACGAGCAGTACTTC. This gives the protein CASSYGSYEQYF.

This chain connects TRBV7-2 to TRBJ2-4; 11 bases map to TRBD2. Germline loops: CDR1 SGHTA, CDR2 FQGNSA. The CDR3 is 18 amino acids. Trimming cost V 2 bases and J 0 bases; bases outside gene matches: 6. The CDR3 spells CASSLRSSGGVAKNIQYF. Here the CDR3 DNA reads TGTGCCAGCAGCTTAAGGAGTAGCGGGGGGGTAGCCAAAAACATTCAGTACTTC.

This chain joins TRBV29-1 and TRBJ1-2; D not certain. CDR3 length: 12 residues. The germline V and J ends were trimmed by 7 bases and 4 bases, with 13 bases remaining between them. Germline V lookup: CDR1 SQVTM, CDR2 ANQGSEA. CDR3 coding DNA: TGCAGCGCCGTAGGAGGAGGCTATGGCTACACCTTC. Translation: CSAVGGGYGYTF.

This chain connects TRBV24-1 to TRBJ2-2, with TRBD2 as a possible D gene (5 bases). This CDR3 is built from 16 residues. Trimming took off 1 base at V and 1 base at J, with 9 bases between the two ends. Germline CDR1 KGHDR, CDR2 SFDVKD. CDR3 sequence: CATSDFGKLNTGELFF. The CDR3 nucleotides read TGTGCCACCAGTGATTTCGGGAAACTGAACACCGGGGAGCTGTTTTTT.